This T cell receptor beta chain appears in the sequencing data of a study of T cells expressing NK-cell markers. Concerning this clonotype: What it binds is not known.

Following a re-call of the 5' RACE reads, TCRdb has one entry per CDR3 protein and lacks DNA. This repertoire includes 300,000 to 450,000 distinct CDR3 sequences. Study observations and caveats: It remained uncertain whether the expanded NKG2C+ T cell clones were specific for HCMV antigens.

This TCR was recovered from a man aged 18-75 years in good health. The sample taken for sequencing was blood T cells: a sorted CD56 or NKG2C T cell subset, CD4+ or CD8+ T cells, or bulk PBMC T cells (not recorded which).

The CDR3 is CASSASVGNLYEQYF. The chain joins TRBV9 to TRBJ2-7. Per the germline V gene, CDR1 is SGDLS and CDR2 is YYNGEE. The CDR3 length is 15 residues.